The 25 T cell receptor beta chains below were found in one sample sequenced in a study of blood T cell repertoires in COVID-19 (dated by TCRdb to about 2020). Receptor libraries were prepared by the immunoSEQ multiplex PCR assay. The table was pulled from immuneACCESS by TCRdb, which kept in-frame rearrangements only. Such tables lose some clones; where checked, under half of the loss comes from unresolved V genes, and the rest has no known cause. The sample table lists 150,000 to 200,000 clones, around four fifths of them with a count of one. The top ten constitute roughly 15% of the sample. The sequencing sample was made of peripheral blood. The receptors stem from a woman aged 65 to 85 with COVID-19, enrolled during active disease.

J is TRBJ2-7 and V is TRBV6-2 or TRBV6-3; D gene uncertain. V was pared by 3 bases and J by 3 bases, with 9 bases between. This CDR3 is built from 13 residues. Germline loops: CDR1 MNHEY, CDR2 SVGEGT. The CDR3 loop is CASSYRGSYEQYV. DNA for the CDR3: TGTGCCAGCAGTTATCGAGGCAGCTACGAGCAGTACGTC.

This clone was seen a handful of times. The chain carries TRBV18 and TRBJ1-1; 7 bases align to TRBD1. J was trimmed by 7 bases and V by 6 bases; bases with no gene match: 8. The CDR3 totals 13 residues. Germline values: CDR1 KGHSH, CDR2 LQKENI. CDR3: CASSLRGDIEAFF. The CDR3 DNA reads as TGTGCCAGCTCGCTCAGGGGGGACATTGAAGCTTTCTTT.

The sample holds one count of this clone. The V and J genes are TRBV6-5 and TRBJ1-2, with 10 bases matching TRBD1. The ends lost 6 bases at V and 7 bases at J; junction bases unmatched: 5. Germline CDR1 MNHEY, CDR2 SVGAGI. CDR3 length: 13 amino acids. The CDR3 reads CASSGTGAAGYTF. The CDR3 coding sequence is TGTGCCAGCAGCGGGACAGGGGCGGCTGGCTACACCTTC.

The genes are TRBV12-3 or TRBV12-4 and TRBJ2-7, with D perhaps TRBD2 (5 bases). V was cut by 3 bases and J by 5 bases, with 5 bases left in between. CDR3 length: 11 residues. The CDR3 region is CASSLEDEQYF. For the CDR3, the DNA is TGTGCCAGCAGTTTGGAGGACGAGCAGTACTTC.

The chain uses TRBV2 and TRBJ1-1; tentative D call: TRBD1 (6 bases). Trimming stripped 8 bases from V and 0 bases from J, with 13 bases between. The CDR3 extends over 14 amino acids. From germline, CDR1 is SNHLY and CDR2 FYNNEI. The CDR3 sequence: CASHGGGLNTEAFF. CDR3 DNA: TGTGCCAGCCATGGGGGGGGCTTGAACACTGAAGCTTTCTTT.

This chain joins TRBV19 and TRBJ2-2; unclear D gene. This CDR3 is 16 amino acids long. V lost 3 bases, J lost 4 bases, and 15 bases lay in between. CDR1 LNHDA and CDR2 SQIVND come from the germline V gene (reference sequence). The CDR3 DNA follows: TGTGCCAGTAGTATGGAGTCAATGGAGCGCACCGGGGAGCTGTTTTTT. Protein sequence: CASSMESMERTGELFF. Full variable domain (outside the CDR3, taken from reference TRBV19 and TRBJ2-2): DGGITQSPKYLFRKEGQNVTLSCEQNLNHDAMYWYRQDPGQGLRLIYYSQIVNDFQKGDIAEGYSVSREKKESFPLTVTSAQKNPTAFYLCASSMESMERTGELFFGEGSRLTVL.

This chain links TRBV5-1 with TRBJ1-5; D remains ambiguous. V dropped 0 bases and J dropped 3 bases, with 7 bases sitting between them. This CDR3 region has 14 residues. Germline CDR1 and CDR2: SGHRS and YFSETQ. The CDR3 bases are TGCGCCAGCAGCTTGGACAGCCTCAATCAGCCCCAGCATTTT. This sequence encodes CASSLDSLNQPQHF.

V and J are TRBV20-1 and TRBJ1-1, with a possible D match to TRBD1 (5 bases). V gave up 5 bases and J gave up 3 bases, with 7 bases separating them. CDR1 is DFQATT, CDR2 SNEGSKA, per germline (reference sequence). CDR3 length: 11 residues. The DNA for the CDR3 is TGCAGTGCTGCGGGGGACACTGAAGCTTTCTTT. Protein sequence: CSAAGDTEAFF.

This clone was observed a few times. V is TRBV30 and J is TRBJ1-2, with D uncertain. There are 11 residues in the CDR3. Germline V gives CDR1 GTSNPN, CDR2 SVGIG (reference sequence). V lost 1 base, J lost 8 bases, and 8 bases lay in between. The CDR3 loop reads CAWSGIAGYTF. The CDR3 DNA sequence: TGTGCCTGGAGTGGGATAGCAGGCTACACCTTC.

The V and J genes are TRBV4-2 and TRBJ1-2, with a tentative D call TRBD1 (5 bases). The V gene's germline CDR1 is LGHNA and CDR2 YNFKEQ. With 1 base removed from V and 4 bases from J, the gap between germline ends came to 19 bases. CDR3 size: 17 residues. For the CDR3, the DNA is TGTGCCAGCAGCCAAGTGGGAGCTTCGGGGGGATCCTATGGCTACACCTTC. This codes for CASSQVGASGGSYGYTF.

The V call is TRBV10-3, the J call TRBJ2-7; unclear D gene. Trimming stripped 2 bases from V and 3 bases from J, with 8 bases between. This CDR3 is built from 13 residues. Looked up from germline, CDR1 is ENHRY and CDR2 is SYGVKD. Written as DNA, the CDR3 is TGTGCCATCAGTGAGGTACTTAGCTACGAGCAGTACTTC. It encodes CAISEVLSYEQYF.

J is TRBJ2-3 and V is TRBV29-1; possible D gene TRBD2, 5 bases. Germline CDR1 is SQVTM and CDR2 is ANQGSEA. The V and J ends lost 6 bases and 4 bases respectively, with 14 bases between them. The CDR3 totals 13 residues. CDR3 amino acids: CSVFTSSADTQYF. The CDR3 nucleotides read TGCAGCGTCTTTACTAGTAGCGCAGATACGCAGTATTTT.

This clone has only a few counts. The V gene is TRBV9, the J gene TRBJ1-1, with no clear D. Germline lookup yields CDR1 SGDLS and CDR2 YYNGEE. The CDR3 length is 15 residues. Trimming took off 4 bases at V and 1 base at J, with 14 bases between the two ends. The CDR3 is CASSPGSAGNTEAFF. The DNA of the CDR3 is TGTGCCAGCAGCCCCGGTAGCGCAGGGAACACTGAAGCTTTCTTT.

This chain connects TRBV25-1 to TRBJ1-2, with 8 bases identical to TRBD1. Germline V gives CDR1 MGHDK, CDR2 SYGVNS. Trimming cost V 3 bases and J 8 bases; bases outside gene matches: 14. CDR3 length: 16 residues. CDR3 in DNA: TGTGCCAGCAGTGACCCAATTCCAGGGGGCGCTGGCGGCTACACCTTC. This codes for CASSDPIPGGAGGYTF.

This chain joins TRBV4-2 and TRBJ1-2, with D uncertain. Trimming took off 0 bases at V and 8 bases at J, with 13 bases between the two ends. CDR3 size: 14 residues. Germline loops: CDR1 LGHNA, CDR2 YNFKEQ. CDR3: CASSQDPQARGYTF. CDR3 sequence (DNA): TGTGCCAGCAGCCAAGATCCCCAGGCGAGAGGCTACACCTTC.

In regard to this clone: A read error may account for a junction end that differs from germline. The chain joins TRBV27 to TRBJ1-6; D unclear. The CDR3 length is 13 residues. Germline V gene sequence: CDR1 MNHEY, CDR2 SMNVEV (reference sequence). CDR3 in DNA: TGTGCCAGCAGTTTAGCGGGGAATTCACCCCCCCACTTT. Translation gives CASSLAGNSPPHF.

CDR3 sequence reads: CASSVDPGRSAGTGTNSPLHF. The CDR3 bases are TGTGCCAGCAGTGTTGACCCCGGCCGTTCGGCCGGGACAGGGACCAATTCACCCCTCCACTTT. The chain combines TRBV28 with TRBJ1-6; the match to TRBD1 covers 9 bases. The CDR3 is 21 residues long. With 5 bases clipped from V and 7 bases from J, the junction kept 24 bases outside the gene matches. CDR1 and CDR2 from the germline V gene are MDHEN and SYDVKM.

The rearrangement links TRBV18 to TRBJ1-5, with 9 nucleotides matching TRBD1. Unmatched junction bases numbered 6, after V lost 2 bases and J lost 4 bases. Germline CDR1 reads KGHSH; CDR2 reads LQKENI. This CDR3 has 16 residues. The DNA for the CDR3 is TGTGCCAGCTCACCAATCGGGACAGGGCAAAATCAGCCCCAGCATTTT. Translating it yields CASSPIGTGQNQPQHF.

V usage is TRBV28 and J usage is TRBJ1-1, with D unresolved. The V end was cut by 6 bases, the J end by 1 base, with 9 bases between. The CDR3 has 13 residues. Germline CDR1 MDHEN, CDR2 SYDVKM. CDR3 sequence reads: CASRPQQNTEAFF. The CDR3 bases are TGTGCCAGCAGACCACAGCAGAACACTGAAGCTTTCTTT.

This chain connects TRBV5-4 to TRBJ2-1; TRBD1 agrees at 12 bases. The V and J ends lost 4 bases and 8 bases, in that order; junction bases with no gene match: 7. CDR1 is SGHNT, CDR2 YYREEE, per germline (reference sequence). The CDR3 runs 15 residues. The CDR3 DNA is TGTGCCAGCAGCATCGGGACAGGGGGCGGGTATGAGCAGTTCTTC. This gives the protein CASSIGTGGGYEQFF.

J is TRBJ2-7 and V is TRBV6-5; no clear D gene. Germline CDR1 and CDR2: MNHEY and SVGAGI. The CDR3 runs to 13 residues. With 2 bases removed from V and 0 bases from J, the gap between germline ends came to 5 bases. For the CDR3, the DNA is TGTGCCAGCAGTTACCGGAGCTCCTACGAGCAGTACGTC. Its translation: CASSYRSSYEQYV.

The chain is built from TRBV18 and TRBJ2-5, with a tentative D call TRBD2 (6 bases). Germline CDR1 and CDR2: KGHSH and LQKENI. This CDR3 region has 14 residues. Trimming shortened V by 6 bases and J by 4 bases, and 15 bases separated the two germline ends. The CDR3 is CASSLSGGGETQYF. CDR3 nucleotides: TGTGCCAGCTCCCTTTCTGGGGGAGGAGAGACCCAGTACTTC.

V gene TRBV7-8 combines with J gene TRBJ2-6; the D gene is possibly TRBD1 (6 bases). Trimming shortened V by 4 bases and J by 0 bases, and 19 bases separated the two germline ends. The CDR3 has 19 residues. Per germline, CDR1 SGHVS and CDR2 FQNEAQ. The CDR3 DNA reads TGTGCCAGCAGCTCGAGACTGGACAGTGCCTTCTCTGGGGCCAACGTCCTGACTTTC. Translating it yields CASSSRLDSAFSGANVLTF.

The chain has TRBV5-4 and TRBJ1-1, with TRBD1 matching over 9 bases. Unmatched junction bases numbered 4, after V lost 2 bases and J lost 5 bases. CDR1 SGHNT and CDR2 YYREEE come from the germline V gene (reference sequence). The CDR3 extends over 14 amino acids. The CDR3 bases are TGTGCCAGCAGCTTAGACAGGGGGTGGACTGAAGCTTTCTTT. Translating gives CASSLDRGWTEAFF. Together with reference TRBV5-4 and TRBJ1-1, the CDR3 gives the full variable domain: ETGVTQSPTHLIKTRGQQVTLRCSSQSGHNTVSWYQQALGQGPQFIFQYYREEENGRGNFPPRFSGLQFPNYSSELNVNALELDDSALYLCASSLDRGWTEAFFGQGTRLTVV.

This clone was seen only once. The chain employs TRBV28 and TRBJ2-7, with 7 bases fitting TRBD2. Germline assignment: CDR1 MDHEN and CDR2 SYDVKM. The CDR3 consists of 16 residues. V was pared by 2 bases and J by 2 bases, with 9 bases of the junction left unmatched. CDR3 sequence: CASSLDPVGRAYEQYF. The CDR3 region has the DNA TGTGCCAGCAGTTTAGACCCAGTGGGGAGGGCCTACGAGCAGTACTTC.